The 21 T cell receptor beta chains below all came from one sample that was sequenced in a study of a mutant IDH1 vaccine in newly diagnosed glioma. The time point denotes: week 47, end of study. With topical imiquimod, each dose of the vaccine consisted of 300 ug of mutant IDH1 20-mer peptide. What these receptors recognize is not known. TCRdb's table, derived via immunoSEQ multiplex PCR, lists solely in-frame clones and lacks some. This sample has approximately 33,000 clones, with roughly 70% found just once. The material was PBMCs, obtained from a glioma patient whose treatment included an IDH1 peptide vaccine. Every receptor here comes from a man aged 40-50 years with glioma.

This chain uses TRBV7-2 with TRBJ1-2, with D unclear. The CDR3 spans 14 residues. With 1 base removed from V and 2 bases from J, the gap between germline ends came to 8 bases. CDR1 is SGHTA and CDR2 is FQGNSA in the germline V gene. CDR3 DNA: TGTGCCAGCAGCTTAGATGGCTCAAACTATGGCTACACCTTC. It codes for CASSLDGSNYGYTF.

This chain connects TRBV7-2 to TRBJ1-2; weak D call: TRBD1 (5 bases). V lost 5 bases, J lost 4 bases, and 20 bases lay in between. The CDR3 spans 16 residues. The germline V gene has CDR1 SGHTA and CDR2 FQGNSA. The CDR3 coding sequence is TGTGCCAGCAGCCGACAGAAACAGAGGGTGAGCTATGGCTACACCTTC. This gives the protein CASSRQKQRVSYGYTF.

The V call is TRBV10-3, the J call TRBJ2-2; possible D gene TRBD1, 6 bases. CDR1 ENHRY and CDR2 SYGVKD come from the germline V gene. V was trimmed by 0 bases and J by 4 bases, leaving 12 bases between them. CDR3 size: 16 residues. CDR3 DNA: TGTGCCATCAGTGAGTCCGCAGGGGCGACCACCGGGGAGCTGTTTTTT. This encodes CAISESAGATTGELFF.

On this clone: The sample contains more than one DNA sequence encoding this CDR3. V gene TRBV28 combines with J gene TRBJ1-2, with D unclear. The V and J ends lost 6 bases and 2 bases respectively, with 4 bases between them. The germline V gene has CDR1 MDHEN and CDR2 SYDVKM. This CDR3 contains 11 residues. CDR3 sequence (DNA): TGTGCCAGCAGCATAAACTATGGCTACACCTTC. Translation: CASSINYGYTF.

With regard to this clone: A much bigger clone sits one base away, suggesting this may be a read error. In the same sample, other DNA sequences code for this CDR3. The chain couples TRBV15 to TRBJ1-5, with 7 bases lining up with TRBD1. Losses at the gene ends were 3 bases for V and 2 bases for J; bases not matched to a gene: 1. This CDR3 has 14 residues. CDR1 and CDR2 (germline): LNHNV, YYDKDF (reference sequence). DNA of the CDR3: TGTGCCACCAGCAGCACAGGGGGCAATCAGCCCCAGCATTTT. Protein sequence: CATSSTGGNQPQHF.

This clone is a singleton in its sample. The chain links TRBV2 to TRBJ2-6; the D is unclear. CDR3 length: 17 amino acids. CDR1 is SNHLY and CDR2 is FYNNEI in the germline V gene. The V end was cut by 3 bases, the J end by 0 bases, with 12 bases between. This CDR3 is CASSEGNPTSGANVLTF. Written as DNA, the CDR3 is TGTGCCAGCAGTGAGGGGAACCCGACCTCTGGGGCCAACGTCCTGACTTTC.

V usage is TRBV11-3 and J usage is TRBJ2-1; the match to TRBD2 covers 8 bases. With 5 bases clipped from V and 4 bases from J, the junction kept 7 bases outside the gene matches. The CDR3 consists of 15 residues. The germline CDR1 and CDR2 sequences are SGHNT and YENEEA. CDR3 bases: TGTGCCAGCAGCGATTATAGCGGGACGTACAATGAGCAGTTCTTC. This translates into CASSDYSGTYNEQFF.

This clone appeared a single time. The rearrangement joins TRBV27 to TRBJ2-5, with a tentative D call TRBD2 (5 bases). This CDR3 spans 15 amino acids. Trimming removed 4 bases from V and 4 bases from J, with 16 bases in between. Germline V gene lookup returns CDR1 MNHEY and CDR2 SMNVEV (reference sequence). The CDR3 region has the DNA TGTGCCAGCAGTTCAAGTACGGGAAGGCTAGAGACCCAGTACTTC. The encoded protein is CASSSSTGRLETQYF.

The genes are TRBV2 and TRBJ2-7, with 9 bases fitting TRBD1. CDR1 is SNHLY and CDR2 is FYNNEI in the germline V gene. This CDR3 has 16 residues. V lost 3 bases to trimming and J lost 2 bases; unmatched junction nucleotides: 8. The CDR3, as DNA: TGTGCCAGCAGTGATGATAGGACAGGGGTCACCTACGAGCAGTACTTC. This encodes CASSDDRTGVTYEQYF.

The rearrangement links TRBV12-5 to TRBJ2-3; the D call may be TRBD1 or TRBD2 (5 bases each). CDR1 is LGHNT, CDR2 FRNRAP, per germline. The V gene lost 6 bases and the J gene lost 1 base, with 14 bases spanning the gap. The CDR3 spans 15 residues. The CDR3 DNA is TGTGCTAGTGGCGTCGGGACCGTCGGCACAGATACGCAGTATTTT. Encoded protein: CASGVGTVGTDTQYF.

CDR3 protein: CASSEASGGLRDGYTF. The CDR3 DNA is TGTGCCAGCAGTGAAGCTTCAGGGGGCTTAAGGGATGGCTACACCTTC. The chain links TRBV6-1 to TRBJ1-2, with TRBD1 matching over 8 bases. The CDR3 is 16 residues long. Germline V lookup: CDR1 MNHNS, CDR2 SASEGT. The V segment lost 0 bases and the J segment 6 bases; nucleotides outside the gene matches: 9.

The V gene is TRBV6-5, the J gene TRBJ2-7; D unresolved. The CDR3 consists of 14 residues. CDR1 and CDR2 from the germline V gene are MNHEY and SVGAGI. Trimming cost V 0 bases and J 2 bases, with 8 bases left between them. Here the CDR3 DNA reads TGTGCCAGCAGTTACTCGAAGAGACCCTACGAGCAGTACTTC. Protein product: CASSYSKRPYEQYF.

J is TRBJ1-1 and V is TRBV19, with 7 bases identical to TRBD1. The CDR3 runs to 16 residues. Trimming at V came to 3 bases and at J to 1 base, leaving 8 bases not matched to a gene. Germline V CDR1 and CDR2: LNHDA, SQIVND (reference sequence). DNA for the CDR3: TGTGCCAGTAGTATCAGCCCCGGGACAGCGAACACTGAAGCTTTCTTT. Amino acid sequence: CASSISPGTANTEAFF.

The chain uses TRBV7-9 and TRBJ1-5, with no clear D. Germline values: CDR1 SEHNR, CDR2 FQNEAQ (reference sequence). The CDR3 runs 12 residues. The CDR3 spells CASGVGNQPQHF. As DNA, the CDR3 is TGTGCTAGTGGGGTAGGCAATCAGCCCCAGCATTTT.

The chain uses TRBV19 and TRBJ2-7; D unresolved. V lost 3 bases, J lost 2 bases, and 11 bases lay in between. This CDR3 has 14 amino acids. Germline V gene lookup returns CDR1 LNHDA and CDR2 SQIVND (reference sequence). The CDR3 region is CASSISNSPYEQYF. CDR3 sequence (DNA): TGTGCCAGTAGTATCAGCAACAGTCCCTACGAGCAGTACTTC.

The chain has TRBV1 and TRBJ1-1; the table's TRBD1 call for D was not verified on the DNA. TRBV1 is labeled a pseudogene. The CDR3 sequence is 16 residues long. The chain's CDR3 is CTSKVRDRAPLTEAFF. The CDR3 nucleotides read TGCACCAGCAAAGTCCGGGACAGGGCTCCTCTCACTGAAGCTTTCTTT.

The rearrangement links TRBV28 to TRBJ2-2; D call uncertain. V lost 2 bases and J lost 4, with 11 bases in between. CDR1 is MDHEN and CDR2 is SYDVKM in the germline V gene. This CDR3 comprises 15 residues. CDR3 sequence (DNA): TGTGCCAGCAGTTTAAGCCACGGCCCCACCGGGGAGCTGTTTTTT. Protein sequence: CASSLSHGPTGELFF.

The V call is TRBV6-5, the J call TRBJ2-1, with 14 bases matching TRBD2. Per the germline V gene, CDR1 is MNHEY and CDR2 is SVGAGI. With 6 bases clipped from V and 8 bases from J, the junction kept 6 bases outside the gene matches. CDR3 size: 15 residues. In DNA form, the CDR3 reads TGTGCCAGCAGCACGACTAGCGGGAGGGCCGATGAGCAGTTCTTC. Amino acid sequence: CASSTTSGRADEQFF.

The chain links TRBV9 to TRBJ1-2, with D perhaps matching TRBD1 (6 bases). With 0 bases removed from V and 6 bases from J, the gap between germline ends came to 15 bases. The CDR3 is made up of 15 amino acids. Per germline, CDR1 SGDLS and CDR2 YYNGEE. Written as DNA, the CDR3 is TGTGCCAGCAGCGTAGGGACGACGGACAGAAATGGCTACACCTTC. The encoded protein is CASSVGTTDRNGYTF.

This clone was seen only a few times. The chain links TRBV5-6 to TRBJ1-5; TRBD1 is a possible D gene (5 bases). The V end was cut by 4 bases, the J end by 6 bases, with 11 bases between. The CDR3 sequence is 13 residues long. Looked up from germline, CDR1 is SGHDT and CDR2 is YYEEEE. CDR3 bases: TGTGCCAGCAGCGGGGACCCGGGTCAGCCCCAGCATTTT. Protein: CASSGDPGQPQHF. The variable domain in full, completed from reference TRBV5-6 and TRBJ1-5, reads DAGVTQSPTHLIKTRGQQVTLRCSPKSGHDTVSWYQQALGQGPQFIFQYYEEEERQRGNFPDRFSGHQFPNYSSELNVNALLLGDSALYLCASSGDPGQPQHFGDGTRLSIL.

The chain links TRBV27 to TRBJ2-5; 7 positions match TRBD2. CDR3 length: 15 amino acids. J lost 1 base, V lost 3 bases, and 5 bases had no gene match. CDR1 MNHEY and CDR2 SMNVEV come from the germline V gene (reference sequence). CDR3 sequence (DNA): TGTGCCAGCAGTTTTCTCGTAGCGGGCCAAGAGACCCAGTACTTC. This codes for CASSFLVAGQETQYF.